The rows below give T cell receptor beta chains drawn from one sample of a study of OX40 agonist ivuxolimab in advanced cancers. Libraries were prepared by immunoSEQ multiplex PCR; TCRdb keeps only in-frame clonotypes and omits some of them. The sample records around 95,000 clones, under 95% being singletons. This specimen was CD4+ or CD8+ T cells sorted from blood, taken in a trial of the OX40 agonist ivuxolimab. These receptors all stem from an adult with an advanced solid tumor such as melanoma, head and neck, liver or kidney cancer. Each CDR3 is given with its conserved first and last residue. A D gene is named only where the DNA matches it firmly. Not all rows give a size; the values are once, few, many and, for expanded clones, a class.

abundance,v_gene,j_gene,d_gene,CDR3aa,CDR3nt
once,TRBV7-9,TRBJ2-1,.,CASSLFTLRNNEQFF,TGTGCCAGCAGCTTATTCACCCTGAGGAACAATGAGCAGTTCTTC
.,TRBV15,TRBJ2-7,.,CATSRGGQPYEQYF,TGTGCCACCAGCAGGGGCGGACAGCCCTACGAGCAGTACTTC
.,TRBV19,TRBJ2-2,.,CASKGQANTGELFF,TGTGCCAGTAAGGGGCAGGCGAACACCGGGGAGCTGTTTTTT
.,TRBV18,TRBJ2-7,.,CASSPLPSSYEQYF,TGTGCCAGCTCACCACTTCCATCCTCCTACGAGCAGTACTTC
.,TRBV5-6,TRBJ2-1,TRBD1,CASTRTGGYNEQFF,TGTGCCAGCACCAGGACAGGGGGATACAATGAGCAGTTCTTC
.,TRBV7-2,TRBJ2-7,TRBD1,CASSENRGPTYEQYF,TGTGCCAGCAGCGAAAACAGGGGTCCAACCTACGAGCAGTACTTC
.,TRBV7-2,TRBJ1-5,TRBD1,CASSLGQGFKQPQHF,TGTGCCAGCAGCTTAGGACAGGGGTTTAAACAGCCCCAGCATTTT
.,TRBV19,TRBJ2-7,.,CASSTGSAYNPYEQYF,TGTGCCAGTAGTACGGGTAGCGCTTACAACCCCTACGAGCAGTACTTC
once,TRBV28,TRBJ2-7,TRBD1,CASSFSGTAAYEQYF,TGTGCCAGCAGTTTCTCCGGGACAGCGGCCTACGAGCAGTACTTC
.,TRBV6-1,TRBJ2-7,.,CASSVGTVRTYEQYF,TGTGCCAGCAGTGTCGGCACAGTCCGAACCTACGAGCAGTACTTC
.,TRBV5-1,TRBJ2-2,TRBD1,CASSLGQGSLFF,TGCGCCAGCAGCTTGGGACAGGGGTCTCTGTTTTTT
.,TRBV7-6,TRBJ2-7,.,CASSLAHSSYEQYF,TGTGCCAGCAGCTTAGCCCACAGCTCCTACGAGCAGTACTTC
few,TRBV11-2,TRBJ2-1,TRBD2,CASSLLLAGASEQFF,TGTGCCAGCAGCTTACTATTAGCGGGAGCCAGTGAGCAGTTCTTC
.,TRBV5-3,TRBJ1-2,.,CARSPRQERAYGYTF,TGTGCCAGAAGTCCCCGACAGGAGAGGGCCTATGGCTACACCTTC
.,TRBV18,TRBJ2-5,.,CASSRLGAETQYF,TGTGCCAGCTCGCGACTAGGGGCAGAGACCCAGTACTTC
.,TRBV27,TRBJ2-2,TRBD1,CASSLRAETGGPSGELFF,TGTGCCAGCAGTTTAAGGGCCGAGACAGGGGGCCCCTCCGGGGAGCTGTTTTTT
.,TRBV5-1,TRBJ2-1,TRBD2,CASSFVWSSGTDNEQFF,TGCGCCAGCAGCTTCGTGTGGTCTAGCGGGACCGACAATGAGCAGTTCTTC
.,TRBV7-9,TRBJ2-5,.,CASSQPPVQETQYF,TGTGCCAGCAGCCAACCCCCGGTCCAAGAGACCCAGTACTTC
once,TRBV7-3,TRBJ2-1,.,CASSSGSWPNEQFF,TGTGCCAGCAGCTCCGGAAGTTGGCCCAATGAGCAGTTCTTC
.,TRBV19,TRBJ1-3,.,CASHETGRTSGNTIYF,TGTGCCAGTCACGAGACGGGGCGTACTTCTGGAAACACCATATATTTT
.,TRBV6-1,TRBJ2-7,TRBD1,CASSWTGIYEQYF,TGTGCCAGCAGCTGGACAGGGATCTACGAGCAGTACTTC
.,TRBV27,TRBJ1-2,.,CASSPLSRQNLYGYTF,TGTGCCAGCAGTCCCCTATCCCGACAGAACCTCTATGGCTACACCTTC
.,TRBV28,TRBJ2-1,TRBD2,CASSVPGSGRINEQFF,TGTGCCAGCAGTGTCCCGGGAAGCGGGAGGATAAATGAGCAGTTCTTC
.,TRBV11-3,TRBJ2-1,.,CASSLGGDSYNEQFF,TGTGCCAGCAGCTTAGGGGGCGACTCCTACAATGAGCAGTTCTTC
.,TRBV18,TRBJ2-7,TRBD1,CASSPGTAGREQYF,TGTGCCAGCTCACCAGGGACAGCCGGGCGGGAGCAGTACTTC
.,TRBV7-2,TRBJ2-7,.,CASSLTSTGVYEQYF,TGTGCCAGCAGCTTAACTTCTACGGGAGTTTACGAGCAGTACTTC
.,TRBV10-3,TRBJ2-1,.,CAIMAFGGSDNEQFF,TGTGCCATCATGGCCTTTGGGGGAAGTGACAATGAGCAGTTCTTC
.,TRBV7-9,TRBJ2-1,TRBD2,CASSSTSGRDNEQFF,TGTGCCAGCAGCTCGACTAGCGGGAGGGACAATGAGCAGTTCTTC
.,TRBV6-6,TRBJ2-1,TRBD1,CASRRGQGGQGEQFF,TGTGCCAGCAGAAGAGGACAGGGGGGGCAGGGTGAGCAGTTCTTC
.,TRBV7-2,TRBJ2-5,.,CASSPPGPSGETQYF,TGTGCCAGCAGCCCCCCAGGCCCTAGTGGCGAGACCCAGTACTTC
.,TRBV21-1,TRBJ2-1,.,CASSPQEGAGYNEWQFF,TGTGCCAGCAGCCCGCAGGAAGGCGCCGGTTACAATGAGTGGCAGTTCTTC
.,TRBV28,TRBJ1-4,.,CASSLYRVNEKLFF,TGTGCCAGCAGTTTATACAGGGTGAATGAAAAACTGTTTTTT
.,TRBV2,TRBJ2-7,TRBD1,CASTTQGAAYEQYF,TGTGCCAGCACCACACAGGGGGCAGCCTACGAGCAGTACTTC
.,TRBV7-2,TRBJ1-2,TRBD1,CASRKQGVIYGYTF,TGTGCCAGCCGCAAACAGGGGGTAATCTATGGCTACACCTTC
.,TRBV6-5,TRBJ1-5,.,CASSLGGGQPQHF,TGTGCCAGCAGCCTCGGAGGGGGTCAGCCCCAGCATTTT
.,TRBV7-9,TRBJ2-2,.,CASSSVGTGDTGELFF,TGTGCCAGCAGCTCTGTGGGGACCGGTGACACCGGGGAGCTGTTTTTT
.,TRBV11-1,TRBJ1-1,.,CASSLEPSANTEAFF,TGTGCCAGCAGCTTAGAACCCTCGGCGAACACTGAAGCTTTCTTT
.,TRBV11-2,TRBJ2-2,TRBD1,CASSLGRTGGAGELFF,TGTGCCAGCAGCTTAGGCCGGACAGGGGGCGCCGGGGAGCTGTTTTTT
once,TRBV20-1,TRBJ1-1,.,CSARGTDQAFF,TGCAGTGCTAGAGGGACAGACCAAGCTTTCTTT
.,TRBV7-9,TRBJ2-1,.,CASSLAGSGNEQFF,TGTGCCAGCAGCCTCGCGGGCTCGGGAAATGAGCAGTTCTTC
.,TRBV21-1,TRBJ2-4,.,CASMGQGAKNIQYF,TGTGCCAGCATGGGACAGGGGGCCAAAAACATTCAGTACTTC
.,TRBV4-3,TRBJ1-1,.,CASSLGVGFRAEAFF,TGCGCCAGCAGCCTAGGGGTGGGGTTTAGGGCTGAAGCTTTCTTT
many,TRBV6-1,TRBJ1-2,.,CASGGTDLVGYTF,TGTGCCAGCGGCGGGACGGATTTAGTAGGCTACACCTTC
.,TRBV28,TRBJ2-7,.,CASSSPQTARIFPVEQYF,TGTGCCAGCAGTTCCCCTCAAACCGCTAGAATATTTCCAGTCGAGCAGTACTTC
.,TRBV28,TRBJ1-2,.,CASSPTGRGNYGYTF,TGTGCCAGCAGCCCAACAGGGAGAGGTAACTATGGCTACACCTTC
.,TRBV5-4,TRBJ2-5,.,CASSSQGEETQYF,TGTGCCAGCAGCTCCCAGGGTGAAGAGACCCAGTACTTC
.,TRBV5-8,TRBJ2-6,.,CASMQCHPHTQSRANVLTF,TGTGCCAGCATGCAGTGTCATCCACACACACAAAGTCGGGCCAACGTCCTGACTTTC
few,TRBV28,TRBJ2-2,TRBD2,CASLAGGFTGELFF,TGTGCCAGCTTAGCGGGAGGATTCACCGGGGAGCTGTTTTTT
.,TRBV5-1,TRBJ1-1,.,CASSFGDETEAFF,TGCGCCAGCAGCTTTGGGGATGAGACTGAAGCTTTCTTT
.,TRBV7-9,TRBJ1-1,.,CASSLRGAGTEAFF,TGTGCCAGCAGCTTACGGGGGGCGGGCACTGAAGCTTTCTTT
.,TRBV19,TRBJ1-1,.,CASSTAGLNTEAFF,TGTGCCAGTAGTACGGCAGGCTTGAACACTGAAGCTTTCTTT
.,TRBV6-1,TRBJ1-5,TRBD1,CASSLGQPQPQHF,TGTGCCAGCAGTTTGGGACAGCCTCAGCCCCAGCATTTT
.,TRBV19,TRBJ2-7,.,CASSAGYEQYF,TGTGCCAGTAGTGCGGGGTACGAGCAGTACTTC
.,TRBV5-8,TRBJ2-5,.,CASSPPNYQETQYF,TGTGCCAGCAGCCCCCCCAACTACCAAGAGACCCAGTACTTC
.,TRBV28,TRBJ2-5,TRBD1,CASSLLGTGGLRETQYF,TGTGCCAGCAGTTTATTGGGTACAGGGGGTCTCCGGGAGACCCAGTACTTC
.,TRBV5-1,TRBJ2-7,TRBD2,CASSGGLAGVGEQYF,TGCGCCAGCAGCGGAGGACTAGCGGGAGTTGGTGAGCAGTACTTC
.,TRBV6-1,TRBJ2-7,.,CASRGNSEQYF,TGTGCCAGCAGGGGGAACAGCGAGCAGTACTTC
.,TRBV14,TRBJ2-7,.,CASSQVMQGSEQYF,TGTGCCAGCAGCCAAGTAATGCAGGGCTCCGAGCAGTACTTC